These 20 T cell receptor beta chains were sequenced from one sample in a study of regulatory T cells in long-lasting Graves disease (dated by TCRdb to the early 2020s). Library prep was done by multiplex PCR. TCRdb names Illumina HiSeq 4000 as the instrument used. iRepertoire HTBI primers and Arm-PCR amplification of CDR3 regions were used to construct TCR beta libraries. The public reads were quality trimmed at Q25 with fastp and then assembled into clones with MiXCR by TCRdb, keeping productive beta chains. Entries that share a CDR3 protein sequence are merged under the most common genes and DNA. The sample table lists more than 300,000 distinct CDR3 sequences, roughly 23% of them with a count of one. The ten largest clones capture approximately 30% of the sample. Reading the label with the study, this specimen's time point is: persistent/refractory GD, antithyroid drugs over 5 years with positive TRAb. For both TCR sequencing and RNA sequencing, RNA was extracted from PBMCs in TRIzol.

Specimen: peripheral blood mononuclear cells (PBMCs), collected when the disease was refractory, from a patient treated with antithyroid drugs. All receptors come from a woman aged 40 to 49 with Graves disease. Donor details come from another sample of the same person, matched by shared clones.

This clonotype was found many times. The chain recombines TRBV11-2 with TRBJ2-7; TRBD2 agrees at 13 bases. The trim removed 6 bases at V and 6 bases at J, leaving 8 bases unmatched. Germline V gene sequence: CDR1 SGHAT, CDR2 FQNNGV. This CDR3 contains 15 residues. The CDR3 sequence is CASRETSGRASEQYF. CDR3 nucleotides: TGTGCCAGCAGGGAAACTAGCGGGAGGGCCTCCGAGCAGTACTTC.

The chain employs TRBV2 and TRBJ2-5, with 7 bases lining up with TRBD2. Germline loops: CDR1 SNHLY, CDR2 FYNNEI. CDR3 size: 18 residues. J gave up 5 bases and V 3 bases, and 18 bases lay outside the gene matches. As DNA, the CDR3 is TGTGCCAGCAGTGATTTAGGGGCTAGCGGCACTTCCGGGGAGACCCAGTACTTC. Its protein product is CASSDLGASGTSGETQYF.

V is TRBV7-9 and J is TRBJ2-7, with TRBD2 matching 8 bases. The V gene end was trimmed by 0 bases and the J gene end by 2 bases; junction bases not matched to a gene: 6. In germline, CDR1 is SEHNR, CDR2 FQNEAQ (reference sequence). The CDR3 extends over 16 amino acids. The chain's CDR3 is CASSLAGGLGTYEQYF. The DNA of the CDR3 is TGTGCCAGCAGCTTAGCAGGGGGACTAGGGACCTACGAGCAGTACTTC.

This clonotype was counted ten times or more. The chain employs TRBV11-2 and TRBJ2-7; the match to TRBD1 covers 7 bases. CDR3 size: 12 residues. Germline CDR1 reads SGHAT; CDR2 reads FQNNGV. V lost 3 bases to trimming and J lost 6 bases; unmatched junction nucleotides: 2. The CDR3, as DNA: TGTGCCAGCAGCTTCGGGACAGTCGAGCAGTACTTC. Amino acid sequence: CASSFGTVEQYF.

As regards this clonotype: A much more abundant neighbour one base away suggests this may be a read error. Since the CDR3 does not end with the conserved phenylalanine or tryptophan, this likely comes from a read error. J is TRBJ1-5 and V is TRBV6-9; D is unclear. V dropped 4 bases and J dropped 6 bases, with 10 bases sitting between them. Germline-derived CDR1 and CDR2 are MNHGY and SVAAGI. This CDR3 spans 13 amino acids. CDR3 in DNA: TGTGCCAGCAGTTCCAGGAGCGGTCAGCCCCAGCATCTT. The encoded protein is CASSSRSGQPQHL.

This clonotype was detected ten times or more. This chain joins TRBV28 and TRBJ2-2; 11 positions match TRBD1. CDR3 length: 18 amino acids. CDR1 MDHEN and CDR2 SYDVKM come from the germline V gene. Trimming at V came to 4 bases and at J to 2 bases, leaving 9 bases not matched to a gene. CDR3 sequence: CASSSSGTGGPNTGELFF. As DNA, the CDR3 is TGTGCCAGCAGTTCCAGCGGGACAGGGGGACCTAACACCGGGGAGCTGTTTTTT.

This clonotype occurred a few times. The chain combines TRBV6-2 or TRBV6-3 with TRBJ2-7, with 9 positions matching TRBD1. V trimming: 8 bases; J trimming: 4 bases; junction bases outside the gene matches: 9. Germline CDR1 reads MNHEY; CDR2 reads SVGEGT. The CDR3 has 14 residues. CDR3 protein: CASAKTGTGYEQYF. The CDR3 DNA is TGTGCCAGCGCGAAAACGGGGACAGGGTACGAGCAGTACTTC.

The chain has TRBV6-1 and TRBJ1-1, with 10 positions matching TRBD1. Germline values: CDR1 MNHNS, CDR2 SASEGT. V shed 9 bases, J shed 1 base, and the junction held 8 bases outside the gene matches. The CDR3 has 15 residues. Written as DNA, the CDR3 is TGTGCCAGTTTATCCGGGACAGGGGAGAACACTGAAGCTTTCTTT. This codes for CASLSGTGENTEAFF.

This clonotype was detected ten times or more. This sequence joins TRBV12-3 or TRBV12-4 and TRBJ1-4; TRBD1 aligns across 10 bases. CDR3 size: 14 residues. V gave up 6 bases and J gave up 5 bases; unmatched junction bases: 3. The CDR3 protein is CASRPGQGNEKLFF. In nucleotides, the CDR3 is TGTGCCAGCAGACCGGGACAGGGGAATGAAAAACTGTTTTTT.

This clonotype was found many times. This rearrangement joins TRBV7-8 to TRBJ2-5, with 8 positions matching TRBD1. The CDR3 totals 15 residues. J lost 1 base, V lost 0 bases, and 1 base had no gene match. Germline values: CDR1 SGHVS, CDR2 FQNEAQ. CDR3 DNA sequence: TGTGCCAGCAGCTTAGCGGGACAGGCCCAAGAGACCCAGTACTTC. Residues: CASSLAGQAQETQYF.

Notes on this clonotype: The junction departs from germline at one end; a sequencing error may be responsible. The CDR3 spells CASSPWRGGDPVAFF. The DNA for the CDR3 is TGTGCTAGCAGCCCCTGGAGAGGGGGCGACCCGGTGGCTTTCTTT. The chain has TRBV7-7 and TRBJ1-1, with 7 positions matching TRBD1. Germline V CDR1 and CDR2: SSHAT, FNYEAQ (reference sequence). There are 15 residues in the CDR3. The full variable domain, its missing parts supplied by reference TRBV7-7 and TRBJ1-1, is GAGVSQSPRYKVTKRGQDVTLRCDPISSHATLYWYQQALGQGPEFLTYFNYEAQPDKSGLPSDRFSAERPEGSISTLTIQRTEQRDSAMYRCASSPWRGGDPVAFFGQGTRLTVV.

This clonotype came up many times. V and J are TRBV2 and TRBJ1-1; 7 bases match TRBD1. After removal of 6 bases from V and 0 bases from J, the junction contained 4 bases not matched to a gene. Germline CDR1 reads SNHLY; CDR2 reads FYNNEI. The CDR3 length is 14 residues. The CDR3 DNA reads TGTGCCAGCAGGCACAGGGGTATGAACACTGAAGCTTTCTTT. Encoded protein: CASRHRGMNTEAFF.

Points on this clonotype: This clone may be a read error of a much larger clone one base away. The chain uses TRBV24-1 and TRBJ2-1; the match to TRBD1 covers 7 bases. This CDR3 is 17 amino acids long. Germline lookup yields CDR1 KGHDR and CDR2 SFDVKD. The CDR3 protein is CATSDQTGASSYNKQFF. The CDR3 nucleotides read TGTGCCACCAGTGACCAAACAGGGGCGAGCTCCTACAATAAGCAGTTCTTC.

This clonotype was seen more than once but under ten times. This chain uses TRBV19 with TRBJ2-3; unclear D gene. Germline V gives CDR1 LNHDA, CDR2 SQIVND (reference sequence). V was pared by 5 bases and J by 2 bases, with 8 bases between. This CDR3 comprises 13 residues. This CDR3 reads CASSLWYTDTQYF. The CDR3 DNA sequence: TGTGCCAGTAGTCTGTGGTACACAGATACGCAGTATTTT. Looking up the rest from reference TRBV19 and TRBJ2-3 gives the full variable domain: DGGITQSPKYLFRKEGQNVTLSCEQNLNHDAMYWYRQDPGQGLRLIYYSQIVNDFQKGDIAEGYSVSREKKESFPLTVTSAQKNPTAFYLCASSLWYTDTQYFGPGTRLTVL.

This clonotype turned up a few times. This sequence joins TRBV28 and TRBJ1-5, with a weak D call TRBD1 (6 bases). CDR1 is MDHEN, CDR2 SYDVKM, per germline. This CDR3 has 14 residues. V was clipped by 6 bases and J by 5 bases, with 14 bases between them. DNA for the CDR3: TGTGCCAGCAGGAAAGGGACACCTTATCAGCCCCAGCATTTT. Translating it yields CASRKGTPYQPQHF.

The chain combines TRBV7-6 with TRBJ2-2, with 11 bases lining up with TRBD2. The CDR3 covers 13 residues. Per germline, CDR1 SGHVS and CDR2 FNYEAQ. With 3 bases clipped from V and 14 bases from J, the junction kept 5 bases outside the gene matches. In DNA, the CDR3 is TGTGCCAGCAGCTTTAAACTAGCGGGAGTTCTGTTTTTT. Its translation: CASSFKLAGVLFF.

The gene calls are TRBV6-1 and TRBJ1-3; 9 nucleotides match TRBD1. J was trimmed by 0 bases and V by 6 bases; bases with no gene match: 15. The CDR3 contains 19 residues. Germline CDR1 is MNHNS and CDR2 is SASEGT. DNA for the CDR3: TGTGCCAGCAGCCCCAAGGGAGGACAGGGGCTTATCTCTGGAAACACCATATATTTT. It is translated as CASSPKGGQGLISGNTIYF.

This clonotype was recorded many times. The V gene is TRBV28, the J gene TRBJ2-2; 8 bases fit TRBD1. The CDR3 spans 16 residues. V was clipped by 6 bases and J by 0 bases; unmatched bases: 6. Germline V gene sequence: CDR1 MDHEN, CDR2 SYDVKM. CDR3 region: CASSAWTGPNTGELFF. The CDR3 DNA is TGTGCCAGCAGCGCCTGGACAGGGCCGAACACCGGGGAGCTGTTTTTT. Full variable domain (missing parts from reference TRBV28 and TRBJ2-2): DVKVTQSSRYLVKRTGEKVFLECVQDMDHENMFWYRQDPGLGLRLIYFSYDVKMKEKGDIPEGYSVSREKKERFSLILESASTNQTSMYLCASSAWTGPNTGELFFGEGSRLTVL.

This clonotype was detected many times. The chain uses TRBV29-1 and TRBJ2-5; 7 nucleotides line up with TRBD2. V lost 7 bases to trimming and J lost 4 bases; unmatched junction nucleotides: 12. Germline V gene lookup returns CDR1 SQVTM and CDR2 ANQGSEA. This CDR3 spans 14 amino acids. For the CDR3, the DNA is TGCAGCGGCCGTAAAGCGGGAAGTTCAGAGACCCAGTACTTC. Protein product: CSGRKAGSSETQYF.

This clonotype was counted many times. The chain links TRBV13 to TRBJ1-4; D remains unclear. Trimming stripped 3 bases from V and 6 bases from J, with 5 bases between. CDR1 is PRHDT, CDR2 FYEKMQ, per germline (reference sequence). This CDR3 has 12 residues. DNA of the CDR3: TGTGCCAGCAGCTTCGGTGATGAAAAACTGTTTTTT. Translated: CASSFGDEKLFF. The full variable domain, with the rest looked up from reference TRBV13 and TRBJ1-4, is AAGVIQSPRHLIKEKRETATLKCYPIPRHDTVYWYQQGPGQDPQFLISFYEKMQSDKGSIPDRFSAQQFSDYHSELNMSSLELGDSALYFCASSFGDEKLFFGSGTQLSVL.